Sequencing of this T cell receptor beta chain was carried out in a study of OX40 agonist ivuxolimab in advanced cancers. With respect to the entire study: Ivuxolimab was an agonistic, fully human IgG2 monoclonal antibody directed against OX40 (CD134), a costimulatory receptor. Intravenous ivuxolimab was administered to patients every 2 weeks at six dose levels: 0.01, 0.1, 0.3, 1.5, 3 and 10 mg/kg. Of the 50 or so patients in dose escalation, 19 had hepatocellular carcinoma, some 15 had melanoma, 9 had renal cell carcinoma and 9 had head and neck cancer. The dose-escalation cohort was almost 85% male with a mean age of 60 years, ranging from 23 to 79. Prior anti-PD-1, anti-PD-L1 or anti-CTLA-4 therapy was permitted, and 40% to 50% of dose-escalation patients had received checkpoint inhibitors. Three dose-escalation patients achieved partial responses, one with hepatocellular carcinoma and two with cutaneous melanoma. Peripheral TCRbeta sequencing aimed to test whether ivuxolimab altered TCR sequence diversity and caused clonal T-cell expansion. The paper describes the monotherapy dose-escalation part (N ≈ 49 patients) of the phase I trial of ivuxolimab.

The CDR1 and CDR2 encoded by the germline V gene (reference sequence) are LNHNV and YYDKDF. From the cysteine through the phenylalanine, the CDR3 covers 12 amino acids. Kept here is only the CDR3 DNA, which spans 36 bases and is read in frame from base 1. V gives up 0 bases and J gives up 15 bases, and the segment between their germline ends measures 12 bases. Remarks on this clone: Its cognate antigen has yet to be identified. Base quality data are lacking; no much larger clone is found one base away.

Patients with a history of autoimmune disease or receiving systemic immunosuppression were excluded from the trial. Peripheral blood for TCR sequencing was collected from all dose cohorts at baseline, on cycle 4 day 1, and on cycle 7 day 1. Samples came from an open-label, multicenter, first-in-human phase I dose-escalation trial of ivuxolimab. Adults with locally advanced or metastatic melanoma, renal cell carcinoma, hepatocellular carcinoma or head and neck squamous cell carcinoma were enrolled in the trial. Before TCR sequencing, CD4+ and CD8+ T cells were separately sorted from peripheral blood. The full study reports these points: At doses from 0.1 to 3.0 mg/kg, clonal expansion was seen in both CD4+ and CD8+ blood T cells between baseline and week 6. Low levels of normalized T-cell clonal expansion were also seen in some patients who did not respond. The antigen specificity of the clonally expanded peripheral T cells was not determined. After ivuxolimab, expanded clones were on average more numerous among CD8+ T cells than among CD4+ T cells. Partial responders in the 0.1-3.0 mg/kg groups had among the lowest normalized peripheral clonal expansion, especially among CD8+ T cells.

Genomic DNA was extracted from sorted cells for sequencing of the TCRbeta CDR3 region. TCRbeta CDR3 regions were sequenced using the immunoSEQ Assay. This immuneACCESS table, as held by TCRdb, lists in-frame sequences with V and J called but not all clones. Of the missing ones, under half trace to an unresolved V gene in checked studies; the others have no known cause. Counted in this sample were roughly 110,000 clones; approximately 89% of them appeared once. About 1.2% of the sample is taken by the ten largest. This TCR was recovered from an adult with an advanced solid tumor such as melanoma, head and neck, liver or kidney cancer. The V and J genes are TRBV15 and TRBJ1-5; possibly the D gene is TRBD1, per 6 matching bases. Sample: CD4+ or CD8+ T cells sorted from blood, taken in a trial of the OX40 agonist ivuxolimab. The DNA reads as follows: TGTGCCACCAGCAGAGATAACGGACAGAGGCATTTT. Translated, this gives CATSRDNGQRHF. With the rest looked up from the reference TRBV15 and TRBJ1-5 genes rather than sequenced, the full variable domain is DAMVIQNPRYQVTQFGKPVTLSCSQTLNHNVMYWYQQKSSQAPKLLFHYYDKDFNNEADTPDNFQSRRPNTSFCFLDIRSPGLGDTAMYLCATSRDNGQRHFGDGTRLSIL.